These 18 T cell receptor beta chains came from one sample sequenced in a study of T cell responses to AZD1222 COVID-19 vaccine. Assay used: immunoSEQ multiplex PCR; TCRdb lists only in-frame clones, some missing. The repertoire has 130,000 to 150,000 clones, more than 85% of them found once; the top ten carry approximately 2.1%. Sequenced here: peripheral blood, sampled on day 0 of AZD1222 vaccination. The receptors shown here come from an adult in good health.

V and J are TRBV7-2 and TRBJ1-2; the D gene is possibly TRBD1 (5 bases). Germline V lookup: CDR1 SGHTA, CDR2 FQGNSA. V was pared by 2 bases and J by 8 bases, with 15 bases between. The CDR3 has 14 amino acids. In DNA form, the CDR3 reads TGTGCCAGCAGCTTAACGCAGGGAGGTTCGGGCTACACCTTC. It is translated as CASSLTQGGSGYTF.

V is TRBV5-1 and J is TRBJ2-1; weak D call: TRBD1 (5 bases). Germline V lookup: CDR1 SGHRS, CDR2 YFSETQ. The CDR3 is 15 amino acids. The V gene lost 0 bases and the J gene lost 4 bases, with 11 bases spanning the gap. Here the CDR3 DNA reads TGCGCCAGCAGCTTGGAGGGGAATAATTACAATGAGCAGTTCTTC. It is translated as CASSLEGNNYNEQFF.

This clone was recorded a few times. This rearrangement joins TRBV27 to TRBJ2-7; the D is unclear. This CDR3 has 13 amino acids. V dropped 7 bases and J dropped 0 bases, with 10 bases sitting between them. From germline, CDR1 is MNHEY and CDR2 SMNVEV (reference sequence). The CDR3 sequence: CASKGRNSYEQYF. CDR3 bases: TGTGCCAGCAAAGGTCGGAACTCCTACGAGCAGTACTTC.

The V gene is TRBV7-9, the J gene TRBJ1-3; D is ambiguous. This CDR3 has 14 residues. Trimming left V 1 base short and J 0 bases short, with 4 bases between. Germline V gene sequence: CDR1 SEHNR, CDR2 FQNEAQ (reference sequence). The CDR3 DNA is TGTGCCAGCAGCTTAGAGAGCTCTGGAAACACCATATATTTT. It is translated as CASSLESSGNTIYF.

J is TRBJ1-1 and V is TRBV7-2; tentatively, D is TRBD1 (5 bases). Germline V gene lookup returns CDR1 SGHTA and CDR2 FQGNSA. This CDR3 region has 14 residues. The V end was cut by 3 bases, the J end by 0 bases, with 8 bases between. CDR3 sequence (DNA): TGTGCCAGCAGCTTGGGGCGCCTGAACACTGAAGCTTTCTTT. It codes for CASSLGRLNTEAFF.

This chain links TRBV4-2 with TRBJ1-1, with a possible D match to TRBD1 (6 bases). The length of the CDR3 is 15 residues. The V gene lost 0 bases and the J gene lost 8 bases, with 16 bases spanning the gap. Germline V gene lookup returns CDR1 LGHNA and CDR2 YNFKEQ. The CDR3 DNA reads TGTGCCAGCAGCCAAGATCCGGGGGCCAAGATAGAAGCTTTCTTT. It specifies CASSQDPGAKIEAFF.

CDR3 loop: CASSQDVGTGTSNEKLFF. The DNA of the CDR3 is TGTGCCAGCAGCCAAGATGTGGGGACAGGAACTTCTAATGAAAAACTGTTTTTT. The chain is built from TRBV14 and TRBJ1-4, with 8 bases lining up with TRBD1. Looked up from germline, CDR1 is SGHDN and CDR2 is FVKESK. Losses at the gene ends were 0 bases for V and 3 bases for J; bases not matched to a gene: 9. This CDR3 has 18 residues.

This clone has only one observation. Here the CDR3 DNA reads TGTGCCAGCAGCGCCAGACTAAGGAACACCGGGGAGCTGTTTTTT. This translates into CASSARLRNTGELFF. V usage is TRBV9 and J usage is TRBJ2-2; maybe TRBD2 (5 bases). V was pared by 3 bases and J by 1 base, with 10 bases between. The CDR3 is 15 amino acids. The germline CDR1 and CDR2 sequences are SGDLS and YYNGEE.

The chain is built from TRBV18 and TRBJ2-5, with D hard to call. The CDR3 consists of 12 residues. Trimming took off 2 bases at V and 0 bases at J, with 1 base between the two ends. Per germline, CDR1 KGHSH and CDR2 LQKENI. The CDR3 protein is CASSPNQETQYF. The CDR3 DNA follows: TGTGCCAGCTCACCAAACCAAGAGACCCAGTACTTC.

The rearrangement links TRBV7-9 to TRBJ2-1, with 9 bases lining up with TRBD1. The CDR3 runs 15 residues. Germline values: CDR1 SEHNR, CDR2 FQNEAQ (reference sequence). J gave up 4 bases and V 3 bases, and 4 bases lay outside the gene matches. The CDR3 here is CASSFDRGSYNEQFF. CDR3 nucleotides: TGTGCCAGCAGCTTCGACAGGGGGTCATACAATGAGCAGTTCTTC. Filled out from reference TRBV7-9 and TRBJ2-1, the complete variable domain reads DTGVSQNPRHKITKRGQNVTFRCDPISEHNRLYWYRQTLGQGPEFLTYFQNEAQLEKSRLLSDRFSAERPKGSFSTLEIQRTEQGDSAMYLCASSFDRGSYNEQFFGPGTRLTVL.

The V and J genes are TRBV7-8 and TRBJ2-1, with 7 bases fitting TRBD2. The CDR3 contains 17 residues. CDR1 and CDR2 (germline): SGHVS, FQNEAQ. The V gene end was trimmed by 1 base and the J gene end by 10 bases; junction bases not matched to a gene: 16. CDR3 coding DNA: TGTGCCAGCAGCTTAGATCGGGCTAGCGGTCTCGTCTTGGAGCAGTTCTTC. It translates to CASSLDRASGLVLEQFF. The full variable domain, its missing parts supplied by reference TRBV7-8 and TRBJ2-1, is GAGVSQSPRYKVAKRGQDVALRCDPISGHVSLFWYQQALGQGPEFLTYFQNEAQLDKSGLPSDRFFAERPEGSVSTLKIQRTQQEDSAVYLCASSLDRASGLVLEQFFGPGTRLTVL.

Concerning this clone itself: The same CDR3 also results from other DNA sequences found in this sample. This rearrangement joins TRBV9 to TRBJ2-3; D gene ambiguous. The CDR3 loop spans 11 amino acids. V was pared by 5 bases and J by 2 bases, with 3 bases between. Germline V CDR1 and CDR2: SGDLS, YYNGEE. CDR3: CASSYTDTQYF. Here the CDR3 DNA reads TGTGCCAGCAGTTACACAGATACGCAGTATTTT.

The V call is TRBV7-9, the J call TRBJ2-1, with TRBD2 as a possible D gene (6 bases). The CDR3 extends over 16 amino acids. V lost 4 bases, J lost 5 bases, and 18 bases lay in between. Germline CDR1 reads SEHNR; CDR2 reads FQNEAQ (reference sequence). In DNA form, the CDR3 reads TGTGCCAGCAGCTCACCCGGGACTCCCCCCAACAATGAGCAGTTCTTC. This gives the protein CASSSPGTPPNNEQFF.

CDR3: CASSAGQTPEAFF. Written as DNA, the CDR3 is TGCGCCAGCAGCGCGGGACAGACTCCTGAAGCTTTCTTT. J is TRBJ1-1 and V is TRBV5-1, with 7 bases aligning to TRBD1. Germline values: CDR1 SGHRS, CDR2 YFSETQ. CDR3 length: 13 residues. V dropped 4 bases and J dropped 6; count of bases not matched to a gene: 6.

CDR3 protein: CASSQDRTGTDTQYF. The CDR3 DNA is TGTGCCAGCAGCCAGGACAGAACGGGAACAGATACGCAGTATTTT. The J gene is TRBJ2-3, the V gene TRBV3-1 (or the pseudogene TRBV3-2); tentative D call: TRBD1 (6 bases). Germline CDR1 and CDR2: LGHDT and YNNKEL (reference sequence). V lost 3 bases to trimming and J lost 3 bases, with 13 bases between them. This CDR3 is 15 amino acids long.

The chain is built from TRBV18 and TRBJ1-1; D is unclear. The CDR3 length is 16 residues. The V gene lost 4 bases and the J gene lost 0 bases, with 15 bases spanning the gap. The germline gives CDR1 KGHSH, CDR2 LQKENI. The CDR3 reads CASSLRTLALNTEAFF. CDR3 in DNA: TGTGCCAGCTCACTTAGGACGCTAGCCTTGAACACTGAAGCTTTCTTT.

The chain links TRBV11-2 to TRBJ1-6; weak D call: TRBD1 (5 bases). The CDR3 is made up of 15 amino acids. The V gene lost 1 base and the J gene lost 5 bases, with 9 bases spanning the gap. Germline values: CDR1 SGHAT, CDR2 FQNNGV. CDR3 region: CASSLGGPNNSPLHF. In DNA, the CDR3 is TGTGCCAGCAGCTTAGGGGGACCGAATAATTCACCCCTCCACTTT.

This chain joins TRBV4-1 and TRBJ2-1; 11 positions agree with TRBD1. Germline V gene lookup returns CDR1 MGHRA and CDR2 YSYEKL. This CDR3 is 17 amino acids long. The trim removed 1 base at V and 5 bases at J, leaving 7 bases unmatched. The CDR3 reads CASSQGILGQGDNEQFF. The DNA of the CDR3 is TGCGCCAGCAGCCAAGGGATTTTGGGACAGGGGGACAATGAGCAGTTCTTC.